The entry that follows covers one TCR beta chain sequence. Its antigen remains unidentified. This sample was taken from a study of blood T cells in healthy people across ages. Germline lookup yields CDR1 LGHNA and CDR2 YSLEER. The CDR3 has 13 residues. V was pared by 0 bases and J by 9 bases, with 6 bases between. A sample-barcoded 5' primer and a J-beta primer mix were used in a second PCR of roughly 6 to 11 cycles. TCRdb recomputed calls from the 5' RACE reads with MiXCR, one row per CDR3 protein. This table holds over 1,500,000 distinct CDR3 sequences, around half found once. Broader study findings: Not knowing donor CMV status may have confounded expanded clonotype changes. In older individuals, TCR beta diversity per million T cells was lower, falling roughly linearly with age. In long-lived donors, naive CD4+ cell counts and diversity exceeded those of aged donors.

The sample consisted of blood. This chain connects TRBV4-3 to TRBJ1-6, with D unresolved. This clonotype was sampled from a woman aged 40 to 50 in good health. The CDR3 is CASSQELGSPLHF. CDR3 coding DNA: TGCGCCAGCAGCCAAGAATTGGGTTCACCCCTCCACTTT.